This T cell receptor beta chain was found in a study of blood T cell repertoires in COVID-19. Overall study: The United States, Italy and Spain supplied acute and convalescent COVID-19 samples. Nucleic acid was either cDNA or gDNA, and it came from T cells, B-cell-depleted T cells, or PBMCs.

The CDR3 is made up of 15 amino acids. The V end lost 0 bases, the J end lost 1 base, and 10 bases lay between the germline ends. CDR1 and CDR2 (germline): SGHRS, YFSETQ. The authors' processing: Amplification from reference gene primers served as the basis for estimated nucleated cell counts. Only in-frame clones appear in the TCRdb table, and some are missing; sequencing was by immunoSEQ multiplex PCR. D and trimming come from the DNA, and the V and J calls and clone size come from that table. Among more than 200,000 clones, over 70% were seen once, and the ten largest hold 7.9%. The TCR originated in a woman older than 75 with acute or convalescent COVID-19. This sequence joins TRBV5-1 and TRBJ1-1; D gene uncertain. Sequencing input: peripheral blood. CDR3 coding DNA: TGCGCCAGCAGCTTGGATTTGAACAAGAACACTGAAGCTTTCTTT. Protein product: CASSLDLNKNTEAFF.